The subject of this entry is one T cell receptor beta chain. Here immunoSEQ multiplex PCR was the method, and the copy in TCRdb shows in-frame clones only, minus some. The sample consists of 90,000 to 150,000 clones, around 87% of them appearing once. This entry is derived from a study of control samples from healthy donors and cancer patients. There are 13 residues in the CDR3. Germline CDR1 MNHEY, CDR2 SVGAGI. V was pared by 6 bases and J by 6 bases, with 12 bases between. The origin of this receptor is a man aged 30 to 39 in good health. Sequences were obtained from blood. The V and J genes are TRBV6-5 and TRBJ2-1, with D possibly matching TRBD2 (6 bases). The CDR3 region has the DNA TGTGCCAGCAGGGGGGGACTGTCCAATGAGCAGTTCTTC. Translated, it gives CASRGGLSNEQFF.